These 8 T cell receptor beta chains came from one sample sequenced in a study of cytomegalovirus exposure and HLA in healthy donors. Primers for the PCR totalled 60 Vbeta and 13 Jbeta. Sequenced by immunoSEQ multiplex PCR; TCRdb stores in-frame clones only, minus some. The table shows tens of thousands of clones, with about 69% occurring only once. Sequenced input: PBMCs. Every receptor here comes from a man aged 60-69 years in good health and CMV-seronegative.

V is TRBV6-4 and J is TRBJ2-3; 12 bases line up with TRBD2. The CDR3 is 15 residues long. Trimming removed 6 bases from V and 4 bases from J; junction bases left unmatched: 5. Germline values: CDR1 MRHNA, CDR2 SNTAGT. The CDR3 spells CASSETSGGADTQYF. The CDR3, as DNA: TGTGCCAGCAGCGAGACTAGCGGGGGTGCAGATACGCAGTATTTT.

This chain links TRBV5-1 with TRBJ1-6; D uncertain. Germline CDR1 is SGHRS and CDR2 is YFSETQ. This CDR3 contains 16 residues. V was shortened by 0 bases and J by 0 bases, with 7 bases between the two germline ends. CDR3 amino acids: CASSLEPSSYNSPLHF. CDR3 in DNA: TGCGCCAGCAGCTTGGAGCCGAGCTCCTATAATTCACCCCTCCACTTT.

The chain recombines TRBV6-5 with TRBJ2-7, with TRBD2 matching 7 bases. With 3 bases clipped from V and 2 bases from J, the junction kept 7 bases outside the gene matches. Germline V CDR1 and CDR2: MNHEY, SVGAGI. The CDR3 has 15 residues. CDR3: CASSYRTRHAYEQYF. The CDR3 DNA follows: TGTGCCAGCAGTTATCGGACTAGGCATGCCTACGAGCAGTACTTC.

The V call is TRBV10-3, the J call TRBJ2-7; TRBD1 aligns across 11 bases. The CDR3 totals 17 residues. Trimming at V came to 2 bases and at J to 5 bases, leaving 11 bases not matched to a gene. Per germline, CDR1 ENHRY and CDR2 SYGVKD. This chain's CDR3 is CAISEPSPDRGRHEQYF. Written as DNA, the CDR3 is TGTGCCATCAGTGAGCCCTCCCCGGACAGGGGGCGCCACGAGCAGTACTTC.

J is TRBJ2-7 and V is TRBV7-9; perhaps TRBD1 as D (6 bases). This CDR3 is 13 amino acids long. Germline CDR1 reads SEHNR; CDR2 reads FQNEAQ (reference sequence). Trimming took 5 bases from V and 2 from J, leaving 10 bases between them. The CDR3 is CASSLGTPYEQYF. The CDR3, as DNA: TGTGCCAGCAGCCTCGGGACACCCTACGAGCAGTACTTC.

This chain links TRBV4-1 with TRBJ1-5, with 7 bases that match TRBD1. Germline-derived CDR1 and CDR2 are MGHRA and YSYEKL. The CDR3 runs 15 residues. V trimming: 1 base; J trimming: 4 bases; junction bases outside the gene matches: 4. In DNA, the CDR3 is TGCGCCAGCAGCCAAGGGCAGGGGGAAAATCAGCCCCAGCATTTT. It codes for CASSQGQGENQPQHF.

The V gene is TRBV6-1, the J gene TRBJ2-2, with 9 bases aligning to TRBD1. The CDR3 is 15 residues long. Germline V gene sequence: CDR1 MNHNS, CDR2 SASEGT. The V segment lost 6 bases and the J segment 7 bases; nucleotides outside the gene matches: 9. CDR3 region: CASSADTGGHGELFF. CDR3 coding DNA: TGTGCCAGCAGCGCGGATACAGGGGGCCACGGGGAGCTGTTTTTT.

Concerning this clone itself: One end of the junction fails to match germline, which may point to a read error. The chain recombines TRBV7-9 with TRBJ2-3, with TRBD1 matching over 7 bases. The germline CDR1 and CDR2 sequences are SEHNR and FQNEAQ (reference sequence). The CDR3 is 16 residues long. The CDR3 protein is CSSSYPGGTDTDTQYF. CDR3 coding DNA: TGTTCCAGCAGCTACCCAGGTGGGACAGATACAGATACGCAGTATTTT. Full variable domain (rest looked up from reference TRBV7-9 and TRBJ2-3): DTGVSQNPRHKITKRGQNVTFRCDPISEHNRLYWYRQTLGQGPEFLTYFQNEAQLEKSRLLSDRFSAERPKGSFSTLEIQRTEQGDSAMYLCSSSYPGGTDTDTQYFGPGTRLTVL.